This T cell receptor (beta chain) is drawn from a study of shared clonotypes between healthy human individuals. Using immunoSEQ multiplex PCR, the repertoire was profiled, and TCRdb retains in-frame clones only, with some absent. The repertoire holds fewer than 1.8 million clones, with around 98.5% as singletons. J lost 2 bases, V lost 5 bases, and 7 bases had no gene match. The CDR3 runs to 15 residues. Germline CDR1 and CDR2: MNHEY and SVGAGI. The chain recombines TRBV6-5 with TRBJ2-7; 9 bases align to TRBD2. The TCR was taken from a man younger than 40 in good health. Sequences were obtained from naive CD4+ T cells sorted from blood. The subset is: CD45RA+ positively selected. The CDR3 protein is CASSQARLAAYEQYF. The CDR3 bases are TGTGCCAGCAGTCAGGCCCGACTAGCGGCCTACGAGCAGTACTTC.